This T cell receptor beta chain was obtained from a study of T cells in Graves' hyperthyroidism and ophthalmopathy. Per germline, CDR1 SSHAT and CDR2 FNYEAQ (reference sequence). This CDR3 spans 14 amino acids. Study-wide findings and caveats: Ophthalmopathy cases were set apart from stable hyperthyroidism by a 13 V-J model.

PBMCs were sourced from roughly 9.3 ml fresh peripheral blood. This clonotype was counted many times. No antigen is known for it. The germline gene is not matched at one end of the junction; a read error may be the cause. Amplification of TCR beta CDR3 regions used RNA as the template. HTBI primers were employed in a first-round RT-PCR of the TCR CDR3. MiXCR, applied by TCRdb to the multiplex PCR reads, yields one record per CDR3 protein. The table shows more than 450,000 distinct CDR3 sequences, with around 20% occurring only once. The sequence was collected from a man aged 35 to 55 with Graves' ophthalmopathy. Sequencing input: blood. V usage is TRBV7-7 and J usage is TRBJ2-5; tentatively, D is TRBD1 (5 bases). The CDR3 spells CASSTQGSQETQYF. CDR3 bases: TGTGCTAGCAGCACCCAGGGTTCCCAAGAGACCCAGTACTTC.